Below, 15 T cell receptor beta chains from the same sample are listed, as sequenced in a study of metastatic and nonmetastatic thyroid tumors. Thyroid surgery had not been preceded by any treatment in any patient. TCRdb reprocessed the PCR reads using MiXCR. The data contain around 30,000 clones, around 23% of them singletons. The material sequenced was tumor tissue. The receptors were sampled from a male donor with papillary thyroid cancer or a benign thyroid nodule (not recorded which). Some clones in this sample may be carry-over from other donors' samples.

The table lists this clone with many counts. CDR3: CASTGTGATSSGNTIYF. CDR3 nucleotides: TGTGCCAGTACCGGGACAGGGGCCACTAGCTCTGGAAACACCATATATTTT. V and J are TRBV19 and TRBJ1-3; 10 bases align to TRBD1. Germline V gene data show CDR1 as LNHDA and CDR2 as SQIVND (reference sequence). The CDR3 sequence is 17 residues long. V gave up 7 bases and J gave up 0 bases; unmatched junction bases: 9. The full variable domain, completed using reference TRBV19 and TRBJ1-3, is DGGITQSPKYLFRKEGQNVTLSCEQNLNHDAMYWYRQDPGQGLRLIYYSQIVNDFQKGDIAEGYSVSREKKESFPLTVTSAQKNPTAFYLCASTGTGATSSGNTIYFGEGSWLTVV.

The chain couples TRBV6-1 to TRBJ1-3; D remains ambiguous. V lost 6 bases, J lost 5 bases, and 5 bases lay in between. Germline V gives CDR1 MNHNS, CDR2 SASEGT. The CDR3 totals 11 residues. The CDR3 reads CASRGRNTIYF. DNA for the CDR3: TGTGCCAGCAGAGGAAGAAACACCATATATTTT.

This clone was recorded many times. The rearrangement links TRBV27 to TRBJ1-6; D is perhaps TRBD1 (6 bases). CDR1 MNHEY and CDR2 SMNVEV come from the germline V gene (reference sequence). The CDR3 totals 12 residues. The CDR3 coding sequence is TGTGGAAAGGGGGGCCGTAATTCACCCCTCCACTTT. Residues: CGKGGRNSPLHF.

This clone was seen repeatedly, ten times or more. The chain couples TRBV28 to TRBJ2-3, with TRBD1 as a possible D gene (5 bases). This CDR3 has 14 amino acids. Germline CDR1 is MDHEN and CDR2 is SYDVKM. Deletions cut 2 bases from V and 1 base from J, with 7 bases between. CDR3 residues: CASSLARGTDTQYF. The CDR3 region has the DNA TGTGCCAGCAGTTTAGCCAGGGGCACAGATACGCAGTATTTT.

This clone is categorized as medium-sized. The CDR3 DNA is TGTGCCAGTAGTATGTCCGGGACCCGGCGCCGGACCGGGGAGCTGTTTTTT. Amino acids: CASSMSGTRRRTGELFF. The V gene is TRBV19, the J gene TRBJ2-2; D possibly uses TRBD1 or TRBD2 (5 bases each). CDR3 length: 17 residues. With 3 bases removed from V and 5 bases from J, the gap between germline ends came to 19 bases. Looked up from germline, CDR1 is LNHDA and CDR2 is SQIVND (reference sequence). The complete variable domain, with remaining parts taken from reference TRBV19 and TRBJ2-2, reads DGGITQSPKYLFRKEGQNVTLSCEQNLNHDAMYWYRQDPGQGLRLIYYSQIVNDFQKGDIAEGYSVSREKKESFPLTVTSAQKNPTAFYLCASSMSGTRRRTGELFFGEGSRLTVL.

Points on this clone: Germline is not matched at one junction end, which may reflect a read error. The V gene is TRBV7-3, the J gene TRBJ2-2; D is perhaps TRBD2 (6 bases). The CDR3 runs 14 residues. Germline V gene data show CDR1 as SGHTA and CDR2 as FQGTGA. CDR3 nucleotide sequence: TGTGCCAGCATCGTCGGAGGGAACACCGGGGATCTGTTTTTT. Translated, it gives CASIVGGNTGDLFF. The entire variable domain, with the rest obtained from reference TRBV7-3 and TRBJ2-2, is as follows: GAGVSQTPSNKVTEKGKYVELRCDPISGHTALYWYRQSLGQGPEFLIYFQGTGAADDSGLPNDRFFAVRPEGSVSTLKIQRTERGDSAVYLCASIVGGNTGDLFFGEGSRLTVL.

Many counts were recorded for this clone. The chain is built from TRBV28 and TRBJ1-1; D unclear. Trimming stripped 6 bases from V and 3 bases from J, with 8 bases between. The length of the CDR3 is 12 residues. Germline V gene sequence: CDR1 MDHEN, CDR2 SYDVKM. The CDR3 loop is CASRTQYTEAFF. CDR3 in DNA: TGTGCCAGCAGGACACAGTACACTGAAGCTTTCTTT. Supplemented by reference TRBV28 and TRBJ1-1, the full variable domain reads DVKVTQSSRYLVKRTGEKVFLECVQDMDHENMFWYRQDPGLGLRLIYFSYDVKMKEKGDIPEGYSVSREKKERFSLILESASTNQTSMYLCASRTQYTEAFFGQGTRLTVV.

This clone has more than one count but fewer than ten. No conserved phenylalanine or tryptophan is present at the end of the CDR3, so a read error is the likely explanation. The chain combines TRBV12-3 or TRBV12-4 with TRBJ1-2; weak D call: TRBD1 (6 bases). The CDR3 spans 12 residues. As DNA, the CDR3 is TGTGCCAACAGTTTACAGGGTACCGGCTACACCCTC. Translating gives CANSLQGTGYTL.

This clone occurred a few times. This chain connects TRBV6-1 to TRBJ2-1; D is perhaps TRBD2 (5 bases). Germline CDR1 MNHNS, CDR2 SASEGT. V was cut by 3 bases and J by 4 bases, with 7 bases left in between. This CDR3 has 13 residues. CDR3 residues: CASSDRDYNEQFF. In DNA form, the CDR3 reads TGTGCCAGCAGTGACCGGGATTACAATGAGCAGTTCTTC.

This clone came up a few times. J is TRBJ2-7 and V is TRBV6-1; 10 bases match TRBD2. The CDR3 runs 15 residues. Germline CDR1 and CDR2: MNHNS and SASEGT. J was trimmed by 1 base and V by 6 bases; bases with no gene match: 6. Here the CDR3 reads CASSSGTSESYEQYF. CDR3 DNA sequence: TGTGCCAGCAGCTCCGGGACTAGCGAATCCTACGAGCAGTACTTC.

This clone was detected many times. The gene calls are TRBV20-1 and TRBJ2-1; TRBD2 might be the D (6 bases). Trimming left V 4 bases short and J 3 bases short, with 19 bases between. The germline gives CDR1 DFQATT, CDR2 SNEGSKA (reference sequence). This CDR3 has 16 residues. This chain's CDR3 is CSAINSGTAFYNEQFF. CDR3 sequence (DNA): TGCAGTGCTATAAATTCCGGGACTGCCTTCTACAATGAGCAGTTCTTC.

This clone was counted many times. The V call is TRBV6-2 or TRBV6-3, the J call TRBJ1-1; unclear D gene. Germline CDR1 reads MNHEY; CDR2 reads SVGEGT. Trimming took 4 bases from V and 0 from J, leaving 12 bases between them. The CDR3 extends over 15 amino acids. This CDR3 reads CASSSRPALNTEAFF. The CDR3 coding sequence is TGTGCCAGCAGTTCTCGCCCCGCATTGAACACTGAAGCTTTCTTT.

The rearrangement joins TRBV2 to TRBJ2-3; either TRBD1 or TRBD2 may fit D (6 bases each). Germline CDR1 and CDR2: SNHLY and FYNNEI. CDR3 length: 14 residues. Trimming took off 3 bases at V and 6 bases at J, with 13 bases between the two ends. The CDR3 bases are TGTGCCAGCAGTGATTGGGGGGCGGCGGATACGCAGTATTTT. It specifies CASSDWGAADTQYF.

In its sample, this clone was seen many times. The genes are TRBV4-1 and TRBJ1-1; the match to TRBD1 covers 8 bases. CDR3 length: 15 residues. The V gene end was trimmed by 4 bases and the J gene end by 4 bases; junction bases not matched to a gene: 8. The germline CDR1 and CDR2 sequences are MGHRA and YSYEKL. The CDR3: CASSRLDRGGTEAFF. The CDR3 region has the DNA TGCGCCAGCAGCCGACTCGACAGGGGCGGCACTGAAGCTTTCTTT.

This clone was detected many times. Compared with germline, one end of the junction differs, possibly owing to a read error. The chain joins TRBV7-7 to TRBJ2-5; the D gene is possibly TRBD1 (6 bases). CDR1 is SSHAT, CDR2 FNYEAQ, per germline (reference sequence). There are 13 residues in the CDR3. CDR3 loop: CASSFSGEETQYF. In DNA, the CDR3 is TGTGCTAGCAGCTTTTCAGGGGAAGAGACCCAGTACTTC.